The clone carrying this T cell receptor beta chain showed up just once. Its antigen is currently unknown. This sample is part of a study of cytomegalovirus exposure and HLA in healthy donors. Regarding the study as a whole: Through in vitro validation, three CMV-associated chains were shown to be specific for CMV antigens. Researchers reported in a later analysis that a missense DCLRE1C variant was tied to TCR beta V- and J-gene trimming. On later analysis, the bulk of CMV-associated TCR beta chains appeared to be HLA-restricted.

The study ran its PCR with 60 Vbeta and 13 Jbeta primers. Per the study methods: Roughly 10 million shared chains were among tens of millions of unique TCR beta chains counted in a later analysis. The protocol was immunoSEQ multiplex PCR, while the TCRdb copy is restricted to in-frame clones and leaves out a portion. V, J and clone size reflect that table, while D and trimming were determined from the DNA. The table has some 120,000 clones, over 80% seen once; the top ten hold more than 0.2%. V gave up 8 bases and J gave up 7 bases; unmatched junction bases: 15. The CDR3 contains 15 residues. Germline values: CDR1 LNHDA, CDR2 SQIVND (reference sequence).

Source material: PBMCs. The sequence was obtained from a man in his fifties or sixties in good health and CMV-seronegative. The gene calls are TRBV19 and TRBJ1-2; 8 bases fit TRBD1. The CDR3 reads CASFQTFQGAVGYTF. The CDR3 nucleotides read TGTGCCAGTTTCCAGACGTTCCAGGGGGCTGTTGGCTACACCTTC. Looking up the rest from reference TRBV19 and TRBJ1-2 gives the full variable domain: DGGITQSPKYLFRKEGQNVTLSCEQNLNHDAMYWYRQDPGQGLRLIYYSQIVNDFQKGDIAEGYSVSREKKESFPLTVTSAQKNPTAFYLCASFQTFQGAVGYTFGSGTRLTVV.